This record concerns one T cell receptor beta chain sequence. Researchers took RNA transcripts and amplified the TCR beta CDR3 regions from them. In the first-round RT-PCR of the TCR CDR3, the HTBI primer set was used. TCRdb fed the multiplex PCR reads into MiXCR, producing one record per CDR3 protein. The repertoire has approximately 490,000 distinct CDR3 sequences, approximately 23% of them found once; the top ten carry 49%. This specimen belongs to a study of T cells in Graves' hyperthyroidism and ophthalmopathy. There are 17 residues in the CDR3. V and J are TRBV3-2 and TRBJ2-7. TRBV3-2 constitutes a pseudogene. The specimen was blood. This TCR came from a woman aged 65 to 85 with Graves' ophthalmopathy. This CDR3 is CASSQVPPRSYSSEQYF. CDR3 sequence (DNA): TGTGCCAGCAGCCAAGTACCGCCTAGATCGTACAGTTCCGAGCAGTACTTC.